A single sample gave rise to the 7 T cell receptor beta chains below, sequenced in a study of blood T cells in healthy people across ages. Sample-barcoded 5' priming and a J-beta primer mix drove a second PCR of about 6 to 12 cycles. Each CDR3 protein is one row after TCRdb ran MiXCR on the 5' RACE reads. The repertoire consists of over 700,000 distinct CDR3 sequences, with approximately 25% occurring once and the leading ten covering more than 8.5%. This sample also appeared in a second study, on T cells of mothers and their children.

The sample taken for sequencing was blood. The receptors stem from a boy aged 5 to 17 in good health.

The gene calls are TRBV2 and TRBJ2-2, with 10 positions matching TRBD1. CDR1 SNHLY and CDR2 FYNNEI come from the germline V gene. The junction had 7 bases not matched to a gene; V was cut back by 1 base and J by 5 bases. The CDR3 is 17 amino acids. The CDR3 nucleotides are TGTGCCAGCAGTGAAGAAGCGGACAGGGGGTTTACCGGGGAGCTGTTTTTT. This codes for CASSEEADRGFTGELFF.

J is TRBJ1-1 and V is TRBV14; D ambiguous. With 2 bases removed from V and 1 base from J, the gap between germline ends came to 5 bases. The CDR3 runs to 13 residues. Per the germline V gene, CDR1 is SGHDN and CDR2 is FVKESK. CDR3 protein: CASSQQPNTEAFF. CDR3 coding DNA: TGTGCCAGCAGCCAACAGCCGAACACTGAAGCTTTCTTT.

The chain carries TRBV28 and TRBJ1-2; D perhaps matches TRBD1 (5 bases). CDR1 is MDHEN, CDR2 SYDVKM, per germline. This CDR3 comprises 14 residues. With 2 bases removed from V and 4 bases from J, the gap between germline ends came to 11 bases. CDR3 amino acids: CASSLPGPRYGYTF. The CDR3 nucleotides are TGTGCCAGCAGTTTACCAGGGCCCCGCTATGGCTACACCTTC.

The chain carries TRBV6-5 and TRBJ2-5; unclear D gene. The last part of the DNA fits TRBJ2-7 better; the J call may be wrong. The germline V gene encodes CDR1 MNHEY and CDR2 SVGAGI. The CDR3 has 13 amino acids. The CDR3 here is CASSQYVRDEQYF. The DNA of the CDR3 is TGTGCCAGCAGCCAATACGTTCGGGACGAGCAGTACTTC.

The CDR3 protein is CASSSREGQDNEQFF. The DNA of the CDR3 is TGTGCCAGCAGCTCCCGGGAGGGCCAAGACAATGAGCAGTTCTTC. V usage is TRBV12-3 or TRBV12-4 and J usage is TRBJ2-1; TRBD2 matches 8 bases. Trimming removed 6 bases from V and 5 bases from J; junction bases left unmatched: 9. The CDR3 runs to 15 residues.

This clonotype was detected a few times. V is TRBV7-6 and J is TRBJ1-4; maybe TRBD1 (6 bases). CDR3 length: 16 residues. The germline V and J ends were trimmed by 3 bases and 0 bases, with 11 bases remaining between them. Germline V gene lookup returns CDR1 SGHVS and CDR2 FNYEAQ. The CDR3 DNA reads as TGTGCCAGCAGCTTCAGGGGACTCACAACTAATGAAAAACTGTTTTTT. It translates to CASSFRGLTTNEKLFF.

In its sample, this clonotype was seen a few times. CDR3 in amino acids: CASRGLAGGLYNEQFF. The CDR3 DNA sequence: TGTGCCAGCAGAGGACTAGCGGGGGGTCTCTACAATGAGCAGTTCTTC. The gene calls are TRBV6-6 and TRBJ2-1; 14 bases line up with TRBD2. The germline gives CDR1 MNHNY, CDR2 SVGAGI (reference sequence). The CDR3 has 16 amino acids. V was pared by 6 bases and J by 3 bases, with 4 bases of the junction left unmatched.